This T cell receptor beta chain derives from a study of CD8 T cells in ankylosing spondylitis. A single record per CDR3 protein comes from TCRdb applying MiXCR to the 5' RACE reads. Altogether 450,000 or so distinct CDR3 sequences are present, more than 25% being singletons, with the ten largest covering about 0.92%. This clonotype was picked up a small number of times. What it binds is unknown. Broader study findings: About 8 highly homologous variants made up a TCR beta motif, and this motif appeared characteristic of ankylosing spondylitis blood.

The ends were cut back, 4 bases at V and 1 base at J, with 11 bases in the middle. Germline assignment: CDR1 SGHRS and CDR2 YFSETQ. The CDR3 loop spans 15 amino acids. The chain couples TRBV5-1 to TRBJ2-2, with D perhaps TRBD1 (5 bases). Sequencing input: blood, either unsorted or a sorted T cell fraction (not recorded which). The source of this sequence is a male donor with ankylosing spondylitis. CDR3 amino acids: CASSPDTWNTGELFF. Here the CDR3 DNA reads TGCGCCAGCAGCCCGGACACCTGGAACACCGGGGAGCTGTTTTTT.